This T cell receptor beta chain was captured in a study of CD8+CD57+ T cells in acquired aplastic anemia. CDR3 length: 15 residues. The germline CDR1 and CDR2 sequences are WNHNN and SYGVQD (reference sequence). Trimming stripped 3 bases from V and 4 bases from J, with 14 bases between. The template used for profiling TCR beta VDJ and CDR3 was genomic DNA. TCRdb analysed the reads with MiXCR anew, one entry per CDR3 protein. The sample has about 220,000 distinct CDR3 sequences; approximately 35% are singletons. The sequencing input was sorted CD4+, CD8+, or CD8+CD57+ T cells (not recorded which) from PBMCs. The sequence was obtained from a human donor in good health, serving as a control. The genes are TRBV10-1 and TRBJ2-3, with a possible D match to TRBD2 (6 bases). The chain's CDR3 is CASSETSPRPDTQYF. In DNA, the CDR3 is TGCGCCAGCAGTGAAACTAGCCCGCGTCCAGATACGCAGTATTTT.